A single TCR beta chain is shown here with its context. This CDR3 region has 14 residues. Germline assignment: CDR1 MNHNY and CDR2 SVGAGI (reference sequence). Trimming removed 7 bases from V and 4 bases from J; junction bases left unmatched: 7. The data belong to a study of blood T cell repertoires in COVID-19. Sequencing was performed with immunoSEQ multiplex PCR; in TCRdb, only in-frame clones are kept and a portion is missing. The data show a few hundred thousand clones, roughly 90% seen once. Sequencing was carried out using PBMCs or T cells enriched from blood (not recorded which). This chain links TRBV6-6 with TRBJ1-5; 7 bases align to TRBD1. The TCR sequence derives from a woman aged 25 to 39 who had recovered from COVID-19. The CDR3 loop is CASNLDRANQPQHF. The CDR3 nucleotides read TGTGCCAGCAACTTAGACAGGGCAAATCAGCCCCAGCATTTT.